These T cell receptor beta chains were read from a single sample in a study of identical twins' blood T cells. MiXCR was run by TCRdb on the 5' RACE reads, yielding one entry per CDR3 protein. Of 350,000 to 450,000 distinct CDR3 sequences in the sample, over 25% were seen once. The sample was PBMCs. The source of these receptors is a woman between 18 and 55 years old in good health. Each CDR3 is given with its conserved first and last residue. Fields, in order: J gene, V gene, CDR3 length, D gene, CDR3 protein. The D gene is left open where the match is weak.

TRBJ1-1,TRBV5-1,12,.,CASSLTESEAFF
TRBJ2-3,TRBV20-1,13,.,CSVVETSEGAQYF
TRBJ2-1,TRBV20-1,14,TRBD2,CSADAGGFYNEQFF
TRBJ1-5,TRBV19,15,TRBD1,CASSIGGQGYQPQHF
TRBJ2-2,TRBV15,18,.,CATSSDVRDRAYTGELFF
TRBJ1-1,TRBV18,14,.,CASSPNRDFSEAFF
TRBJ1-5,TRBV6-6,15,.,CASSYPEKSGQPQHF
TRBJ2-1,TRBV29-1,14,.,CSVDWGYSYNEQFF
TRBJ2-2,TRBV6-4,14,.,CASRKERATGELFF
TRBJ2-3,TRBV4-1,16,.,CASSQVGRELSNTQYF
TRBJ2-3,TRBV25-1,12,.,CASSGATDTQYF
TRBJ1-2,TRBV9,13,.,CASSVVPGGGYTF
TRBJ1-4,TRBV20-1,14,TRBD1,CSARPTGGNEKLFF
TRBJ1-2,TRBV7-9,12,.,CASSFRISGYTF
TRBJ2-6,TRBV18,17,.,CASSPTQGISGANVLTF
TRBJ1-4,TRBV7-9,15,.,CASSTRGVSWEKLFF
TRBJ1-1,TRBV6-2/TRBV6-3,14,.,CASSYSPKNTEAFF
TRBJ1-1,TRBV6-5,14,.,CASSITGSYTEAFF
TRBJ1-5,TRBV7-8,17,.,CASSLGLGGAPNQPQHF
TRBJ1-5,TRBV20-1,14,.,CSANDRFSNQPQHF
TRBJ1-1,TRBV5-5,15,.,CASSLVGGGNTEAFF
TRBJ2-2,TRBV3-1,17,TRBD1,CASSQDLMRGRTGELFF
TRBJ2-1,TRBV10-3,11,.,CAIKGTHEQFF
TRBJ1-5,TRBV29-1,13,TRBD1,CSVGQGGNQTQHF
TRBJ1-1,TRBV10-3,13,.,CAISGTDNTEAFF
TRBJ2-1,TRBV20-1,12,.,CSAATVYNEQFF
TRBJ2-2,TRBV5-1,14,.,CASSFDLNTGELFF
TRBJ2-1,TRBV5-1,15,.,CASSLWLSSYNEQFF
TRBJ1-1,TRBV20-1,14,.,CSARDLTIDTGAFF
TRBJ1-1,TRBV12-3/TRBV12-4,11,.,CASSLGPANDF
TRBJ1-5,TRBV5-1,17,TRBD1,CASSLVGGTGGNQPQHF
TRBJ1-1,TRBV20-1,11,.,CSASFRGQAFF
TRBJ2-2,TRBV12-3/TRBV12-4,14,.,CASSLVPETWELFF
TRBJ1-1,TRBV7-8,14,.,CASSRRGENTEAFF
TRBJ1-1,TRBV19,12,.,CASQGRYTEAFF
TRBJ1-2,TRBV20-1,12,.,CSATTLGYGYTF
TRBJ1-1,TRBV6-5,14,.,CASSRSEAHTEAFF
TRBJ1-6,TRBV11-2,14,.,CASSLSRDGSPLHF
TRBJ2-1,TRBV30,15,.,CAWSVLGSSVGEQFF
TRBJ2-2,TRBV4-3,17,.,CASSHRSQGGRVGELFF
TRBJ1-3,TRBV5-5,15,.,CAGSPPDLSGNTIYF
TRBJ1-2,TRBV20-1,13,.,CSAPTTAFQGYTF
TRBJ2-1,TRBV20-1,11,.,CSASGHNEQFF
TRBJ1-5,TRBV19,12,.,CASCDKNTPQHF
TRBJ1-2,TRBV7-9,13,.,CASSPPVPDGYTF
TRBJ2-1,TRBV9,13,.,CASSPPASHEQFF
TRBJ2-7,TRBV6-1,13,.,CASSRDVTLLKYF
TRBJ2-2,TRBV12-3/TRBV12-4,14,TRBD2,CASKKRGSPGELFF
TRBJ2-1,TRBV6-5,13,.,CASSYGAHNEQFF
TRBJ2-7,TRBV27,14,TRBD1,CASTSGQGVYEQYF
TRBJ1-1,TRBV10-3,11,.,CATRTQFEAFF